A selection of T cell receptor beta chains follows, all from one sample in a study of Ad26.COV2.S vaccination and SARS-CoV-2 variants. Method: immunoSEQ multiplex PCR; TCRdb's copy keeps in-frame clones and lacks some. The table has roughly 350,000 clones, 65% to 90% seen once. This specimen consisted of peripheral blood, obtained in a trial of Ad26.COV2.S vaccine versus placebo. The receptors shown here come from a person between 18 and 60 years old who received the Ad26.COV2.S COVID-19 vaccine or a placebo. Each CDR3 is given with its conserved first and last residue. D genes are given only for firm matches. The size of a clone is reported for some rows only, either as once, few or many, or as a class for expanded clones.

D,length,size,V,J,CDR3,DNA
NA,10,NA,TRBV27,TRBJ2-1,CASGYNEQFF,TGTGCCAGCGGATACAATGAGCAGTTCTTC
TRBD1,15,NA,TRBV19,TRBJ1-1,CASSIATGARTEAFF,TGTGCCAGTAGTATTGCTACAGGGGCCCGCACTGAAGCTTTCTTT
TRBD2,15,once,TRBV4-3,TRBJ2-1,CASSQVLAGVVEQFF,TGCGCCAGCAGCCAAGTTCTAGCGGGAGTGGTTGAGCAGTTCTTC
NA,14,NA,TRBV3-1/TRBV3-2,TRBJ2-1,CASVGGIPRIEQFF,TGTGCCAGCGTTGGCGGGATCCCCCGGATCGAGCAGTTCTTC
NA,17,few,TRBV19,TRBJ2-5,CASSSPRGQGGLETQYF,TGTGCCAGTAGTTCCCCCCGAGGACAGGGAGGGTTGGAGACCCAGTACTTC
NA,17,NA,TRBV4-1,TRBJ2-2,CASSQVGRGRNTGELFF,TGCGCCAGCAGCCAAGTGGGGCGGGGGCGAAACACCGGGGAGCTGTTTTTT
NA,13,once,TRBV24-1,TRBJ2-7,CATSDFSGGEQYF,TGTGCCACCAGTGATTTTTCTGGGGGCGAGCAGTACTTC
NA,14,NA,TRBV2,TRBJ2-5,CASSGETLRETQYF,TGTGCCAGCAGTGGTGAGACTCTGCGGGAGACCCAGTACTTC
NA,14,NA,TRBV9,TRBJ2-3,CASSVLAGTDTQYF,TGTGCCAGCAGCGTATTAGCGGGCACAGATACGCAGTATTTT
NA,13,NA,TRBV12-3/TRBV12-4,TRBJ1-4,CASSFSQNEKLFF,TGTGCCAGCAGTTTCTCCCAGAATGAAAAACTGTTTTTT
TRBD1,14,NA,TRBV29-1,TRBJ2-3,CSVGGQGSTDTQYF,TGCAGCGTTGGGGGACAGGGAAGCACAGATACGCAGTATTTT
NA,15,NA,TRBV14,TRBJ2-7,CASSLLGMGGTEQYF,TGTGCCAGCAGCCTTCTCGGGATGGGTGGGACCGAGCAGTACTTC
NA,14,NA,TRBV2,TRBJ2-7,CASRDREGRYEQYF,TGTGCCAGCAGAGACAGGGAAGGGAGGTACGAGCAGTACTTC
TRBD1,17,once,TRBV4-3,TRBJ2-7,CASSQDLSGQGAYEQYF,TGCGCCAGCAGCCAAGATCTTTCGGGACAGGGGGCTTACGAGCAGTACTTC
NA,14,NA,TRBV7-9,TRBJ2-7,CASSLEIIHHEQYF,TGTGCCAGCAGCTTAGAGATTATTCATCACGAGCAGTACTTC
TRBD1,15,NA,TRBV24-1,TRBJ1-2,CATSDPGQDLDGYTF,TGTGCCACCAGTGACCCAGGACAGGATCTGGATGGCTACACCTTC
NA,13,NA,TRBV5-6,TRBJ1-3,CASSLPSGNTIYF,TGTGCCAGCAGCTTACCCTCTGGAAACACCATATATTTT
TRBD1,16,once,TRBV5-1,TRBJ1-1,CASSPDRAGVRTEAFF,TGCGCCAGCAGCCCGGACAGGGCGGGGGTTAGAACTGAAGCTTTCTTT
TRBD1,16,few,TRBV5-1,TRBJ2-7,CASSLNPGQGRNEQYF,TGCGCCAGCAGCTTAAACCCGGGACAGGGCCGGAACGAGCAGTACTTC
TRBD2,16,NA,TRBV5-1,TRBJ2-1,CASSPGTSGSWDEQFF,TGCGCCAGCAGCCCCGGGACTAGCGGGAGTTGGGATGAGCAGTTCTTC
NA,11,NA,TRBV10-3,TRBJ2-7,CAISEGVEQYF,TGTGCCATCAGTGAAGGGGTCGAGCAGTACTTC
NA,13,NA,TRBV12-3/TRBV12-4,TRBJ1-5,CATSYAGNQPQHF,TGTGCCACCTCATATGCCGGGAATCAGCCCCAGCATTTT
TRBD1,15,once,TRBV20-1,TRBJ1-6,CSASDMTGEGSPLHF,TGCAGTGCTAGTGACATGACAGGGGAGGGATCACCCCTCCACTTT
NA,13,once,TRBV6-2/TRBV6-3,TRBJ1-2,CASSYPSRVGYTF,TGTGCCAGCAGTTACCCCTCACGAGTCGGCTACACCTTC
TRBD1,15,NA,TRBV25-1,TRBJ2-1,CASSQTGISVNEQFF,TGTGCCAGCAGCCAGACAGGGATCAGCGTAAATGAGCAGTTCTTC
NA,14,NA,TRBV6-5,TRBJ2-7,CASSYGAESYEQYF,TGTGCCAGCAGTTACGGGGCAGAGTCCTACGAGCAGTACTTC
TRBD2,17,NA,TRBV4-3,TRBJ2-1,CASSQERGSGSANEQFF,TGCGCCAGCAGCCAAGAAAGGGGTAGCGGGAGCGCGAATGAGCAGTTCTTC
TRBD1,16,NA,TRBV5-1,TRBJ1-6,CASRDRVSTYNSPLHF,TGCGCCAGCAGAGACAGGGTTAGCACCTATAATTCACCCCTCCACTTT
NA,18,once,TRBV6-2/TRBV6-3,TRBJ1-5,CASSFFLGRGGTNQPQHF,TGTGCCAGCAGTTTTTTTTTGGGTCGGGGGGGAACCAATCAGCCCCAGCATTTT
NA,17,NA,TRBV14,TRBJ2-3,CASSQDRYRVETDTQYF,TGTGCCAGCAGCCAAGATAGGTATAGAGTCGAAACAGATACGCAGTATTTT
NA,21,few,TRBV21-1,TRBJ1-5,CASSLTGRRINPENSNQPQHF,TGTGCCAGCAGTTTGACAGGGCGCCGAATAAACCCCGAGAATAGCAATCAGCCCCAGCATTTT
NA,11,NA,TRBV5-6,TRBJ2-5,CASSLVETQYF,TGTGCCAGCAGCTTGGTTGAGACCCAGTACTTC
NA,14,NA,TRBV19,TRBJ1-2,CASSMGRINYGYTF,TGTGCCAGTAGTATGGGAAGGATAAACTATGGCTACACCTTC
NA,15,NA,TRBV9,TRBJ2-7,CASSGGQERTYEQYF,TGTGCCAGCAGCGGAGGGCAGGAGAGGACCTACGAGCAGTACTTC
NA,16,NA,TRBV10-3,TRBJ2-1,CAISESGVVSNNEQFF,TGTGCCATCAGTGAGTCTGGGGTCGTTTCGAACAATGAGCAGTTCTTC
NA,16,once,TRBV19,TRBJ2-7,CASSIDKGRGAYEQYF,TGTGCCAGTAGTATAGATAAGGGCAGGGGAGCCTACGAGCAGTACTTC
NA,15,NA,TRBV4-3,TRBJ2-7,CASSQDRDKGYEQYF,TGCGCCAGCAGCCAAGACCGGGACAAGGGCTACGAGCAGTACTTC
NA,14,NA,TRBV4-1,TRBJ1-5,CASSQVSGIQPQHF,TGCGCCAGCAGCCAAGTTTCGGGGATTCAGCCCCAGCATTTT
TRBD1,14,NA,TRBV27,TRBJ1-6,CASSNQQGNSPLHF,TGTGCCAGCAGTAACCAACAGGGGAATTCACCCCTCCACTTT
NA,13,NA,TRBV12-3/TRBV12-4,TRBJ1-2,CASNRDGNYGYTF,TGTGCCAGCAATAGAGACGGTAACTATGGCTACACCTTC
TRBD2,17,few,TRBV3-1/TRBV3-2,TRBJ2-2,CASSQEFGLENTGELFF,TGTGCCAGCAGCCAAGAATTCGGACTAGAGAATACCGGGGAGCTGTTTTTT
TRBD2,16,NA,TRBV7-2,TRBJ2-1,CASSGLATTLYNEQFF,TGTGCCAGCAGCGGACTAGCGACAACCCTTTACAATGAGCAGTTCTTC
NA,14,NA,TRBV7-2,TRBJ2-7,CASSLLTGGYEQYF,TGTGCCAGCAGCTTACTGACAGGAGGCTACGAGCAGTACTTC
NA,13,NA,TRBV6-1,TRBJ2-3,CASSEVGADTQYF,TGTGCCAGCAGTGAAGTGGGAGCAGATACGCAGTATTTT
NA,15,NA,TRBV6-5,TRBJ1-2,CASSYSAQGSYGYTF,TGTGCCAGCAGTTACTCGGCACAGGGCTCCTATGGCTACACCTTC
TRBD2,16,NA,TRBV5-4,TRBJ2-1,CASRSGGGAAYNEQFF,TGTGCCAGCAGATCAGGCGGGGGGGCCGCCTACAATGAGCAGTTCTTC
TRBD2,11,NA,TRBV20-1,TRBJ2-1,CSARLAAEQFF,TGCAGTGCTAGACTAGCGGCTGAGCAGTTCTTC
TRBD1,16,NA,TRBV28,TRBJ1-2,CASSVPEEDRVDGYTF,TGTGCCAGCAGTGTCCCCGAAGAGGACAGGGTGGATGGCTACACCTTC
TRBD1,17,NA,TRBV4-1,TRBJ1-5,CASSQDRGTGTIQPQHF,TGCGCCAGCAGCCAAGATAGGGGGACAGGGACAATTCAGCCCCAGCATTTT
NA,15,NA,TRBV3-1/TRBV3-2,TRBJ1-3,CASSQDSSSGNTIYF,TGTGCCAGCAGCCAGGACAGCAGCTCTGGAAACACCATATATTTT
NA,15,NA,TRBV7-2,TRBJ2-1,CASSLEGGSYNEQFF,TGTGCCAGCAGCTTAGAGGGGGGCTCCTACAATGAGCAGTTCTTC
NA,14,NA,TRBV28,TRBJ1-4,CASTGVAGSEKLFF,TGTGCCAGCACCGGGGTCGCGGGGAGTGAAAAACTGTTTTTT
TRBD1,13,NA,TRBV2,TRBJ1-1,CASSGGTGASAFF,TGTGCCAGCAGTGGCGGGACAGGAGCCTCGGCTTTCTTT
TRBD1,17,few,TRBV24-1,TRBJ2-1,CATSTTGGAASVNEQFF,TGTGCCACCAGTACCACAGGGGGCGCGGCTAGCGTCAATGAGCAGTTCTTC
NA,13,once,TRBV12-3/TRBV12-4,TRBJ1-6,CASVIQGNSPLHF,TGTGCCAGCGTAATACAGGGTAATTCACCCCTCCACTTT